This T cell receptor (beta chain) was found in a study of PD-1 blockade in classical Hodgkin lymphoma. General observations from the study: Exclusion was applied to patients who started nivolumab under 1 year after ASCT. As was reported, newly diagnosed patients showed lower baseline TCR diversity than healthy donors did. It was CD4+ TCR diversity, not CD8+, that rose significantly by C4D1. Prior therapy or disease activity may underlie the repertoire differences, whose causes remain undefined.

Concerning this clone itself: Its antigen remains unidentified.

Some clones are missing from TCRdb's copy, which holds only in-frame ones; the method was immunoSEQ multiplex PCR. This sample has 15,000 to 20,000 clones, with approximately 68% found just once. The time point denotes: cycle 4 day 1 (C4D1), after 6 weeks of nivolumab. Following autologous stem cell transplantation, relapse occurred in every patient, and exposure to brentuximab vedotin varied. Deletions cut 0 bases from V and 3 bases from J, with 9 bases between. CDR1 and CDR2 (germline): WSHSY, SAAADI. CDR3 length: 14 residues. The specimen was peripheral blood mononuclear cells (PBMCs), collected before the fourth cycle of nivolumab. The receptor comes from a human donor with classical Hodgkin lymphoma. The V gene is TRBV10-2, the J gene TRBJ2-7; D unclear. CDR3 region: CASSESGIDYEQYF. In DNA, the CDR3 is TGCGCCAGCAGTGAGTCGGGAATTGACTACGAGCAGTACTTC.